The 26 T cell receptor beta chains listed next were all sequenced from one sample in a study of T cells in Graves' hyperthyroidism and ophthalmopathy. Researchers took RNA transcripts and amplified the TCR beta CDR3 regions from them. When the TCR CDR3 underwent first-round RT-PCR, the HTBI primer set was used. TCRdb re-derived calls from the multiplex PCR reads in MiXCR, one entry per CDR3 protein. The table lists about 370,000 distinct CDR3 sequences, roughly 15% of them singletons, with about 21% in the top ten. What was sequenced was blood. The origin of the receptors is a woman aged 55-70 years with Graves' ophthalmopathy.

The table lists this clonotype with a few counts. This chain connects TRBV20-1 to TRBJ2-7; TRBD1 matches 9 bases. With V trimmed by 5 bases and J by 2 bases, 7 bases remained unmatched. The CDR3 runs to 14 residues. Germline CDR1 DFQATT, CDR2 SNEGSKA (reference sequence). The CDR3 sequence is CSADGQGRTYEQYF. CDR3 DNA: TGCAGTGCTGATGGACAGGGGAGGACCTACGAGCAGTACTTC.

The chain links TRBV20-1 to TRBJ2-1, with 14 nucleotides matching TRBD2. Per germline, CDR1 DFQATT and CDR2 SNEGSKA (reference sequence). Losses at the gene ends were 1 base for V and 6 bases for J; bases not matched to a gene: 2. The CDR3 extends over 15 amino acids. CDR3 amino acids: CSARGTSGRSNEQFF. The CDR3 nucleotides are TGCAGTGCTAGAGGGACTAGCGGGAGGTCCAATGAGCAGTTCTTC.

This clonotype came up many times. The gene calls are TRBV28 and TRBJ1-1; no reliable D call. The CDR3 covers 13 residues. Germline V gene data show CDR1 as MDHEN and CDR2 as SYDVKM. V was pared by 4 bases and J by 3 bases, with 9 bases between. CDR3 residues: CASSSGPYTEAFF. Here the CDR3 DNA reads TGTGCCAGCAGTTCTGGACCCTACACTGAAGCTTTCTTT.

At least ten counts were recorded for this clonotype. This chain uses TRBV5-1 with TRBJ1-2; 9 bases match TRBD1. The V segment lost 0 bases and the J segment 6 bases; nucleotides outside the gene matches: 6. The CDR3 contains 15 residues. Germline CDR1 SGHRS, CDR2 YFSETQ. In DNA form, the CDR3 reads TGCGCCAGCAGCTTGGTCGGGACAGGGAACAATGGCTACACCTTC. Protein: CASSLVGTGNNGYTF.

This clonotype turned up a few times. The junction differs from germline at one of its ends, possibly a read error. This chain connects TRBV20-1 to TRBJ2-7, with TRBD2 matching over 7 bases. Germline lookup yields CDR1 DFQATT and CDR2 SNEGSKA (reference sequence). This CDR3 is built from 13 residues. DNA of the CDR3: TGCAGTGCGAGAGGCTGGGGGGGCTACGAGCAGTACTTC. Encoded protein: CSARGWGGYEQYF.

V gene TRBV11-2 combines with J gene TRBJ2-3; D ambiguous. Looked up from germline, CDR1 is SGHAT and CDR2 is FQNNGV. The CDR3 contains 15 residues. The V end was cut by 5 bases, the J end by 2 bases, with 14 bases between. For the CDR3, the DNA is TGTGCCAGCAGCCCCTCCACTGGGGACACAGATACGCAGTATTTT. It translates to CASSPSTGDTDTQYF.

This clonotype was observed many times. V usage is TRBV6-1 and J usage is TRBJ1-6, with D uncertain. Deletions cut 0 bases from V and 7 bases from J, with 16 bases between. CDR3 size: 17 residues. The V gene's germline CDR1 is MNHNS and CDR2 SASEGT. CDR3 bases: TGTGCCAGCAGTGAAGCGCTTGCGGCGTTAGGAAATTCACCCCTCCACTTT. This gives the protein CASSEALAALGNSPLHF.

This chain connects TRBV5-6 to TRBJ2-3, with D perhaps matching TRBD2 (7 bases). This CDR3 is built from 17 residues. Germline CDR1 reads SGHDT; CDR2 reads YYEEEE. Trimming shortened V by 0 bases and J by 9 bases, and 23 bases separated the two germline ends. Written as DNA, the CDR3 is TGTGCCAGCAGCTTGGCCGGGGGCGGGAGAGGGCCAGTGACGCAGTATTTT. Protein: CASSLAGGGRGPVTQYF.

At least ten counts were recorded for this clonotype. The V call is TRBV28, the J call TRBJ2-7, with D possibly being TRBD2 (5 bases). V dropped 2 bases and J dropped 5 bases, with 10 bases sitting between them. The CDR3 runs to 13 residues. The germline V gene has CDR1 MDHEN and CDR2 SYDVKM. The CDR3, as DNA: TGTGCCAGCAGTTTAACGAGCGGCAACGAGCAGTACTTC. Translating gives CASSLTSGNEQYF.

The V and J genes are TRBV28 and TRBJ2-1; 10 bases align to TRBD2. The CDR3 has 16 amino acids. The V gene's germline CDR1 is MDHEN and CDR2 SYDVKM. J lost 7 bases, V lost 2 bases, and 8 bases had no gene match. CDR3 sequence (DNA): TGTGCCAGCAGTTTAAGTTCTAGCGGGAGTCAGAATGAGCAGTTCTTC. Protein product: CASSLSSSGSQNEQFF.

Many counts were recorded for this clonotype. This chain joins TRBV28 and TRBJ1-4; no clear D. V was pared by 6 bases and J by 5 bases, with 10 bases between. The CDR3 contains 13 residues. Germline V gene sequence: CDR1 MDHEN, CDR2 SYDVKM. The CDR3 DNA reads as TGTGCCAGCAGACCGGTAGGAAATGAAAAACTGTTTTTT. Its protein product is CASRPVGNEKLFF.

In its sample, this clonotype was seen a few times. A much larger clone lies a single base off, so this may be a read error. The rearrangement links TRBV5-1 to TRBJ1-1; 10 nucleotides align to TRBD1. CDR3 length: 14 amino acids. CDR1 and CDR2 (germline): SGHRS, YFSETQ. The CDR3 region is CTSSWTGGITEAFF. CDR3 coding DNA: TGCACCAGCAGCTGGACAGGGGGAATTACTGAAGCTTTCTTT. Full variable domain (rest looked up from reference TRBV5-1 and TRBJ1-1): KAGVTQTPRYLIKTRGQQVTLSCSPISGHRSVSWYQQTPGQGLQFLFEYFSETQRNKGNFPGRFSGRQFSNSRSEMNVSTLELGDSALYLCTSSWTGGITEAFFGQGTRLTVV.

This clonotype was recorded many times. This rearrangement joins TRBV5-1 to TRBJ2-7; D is uncertain. The V end was cut by 0 bases, the J end by 0 bases, with 7 bases between. This CDR3 comprises 14 residues. Per the germline V gene, CDR1 is SGHRS and CDR2 is YFSETQ. CDR3 protein: CASSLERSSYEQYF. The CDR3 DNA reads TGCGCCAGCAGCTTGGAACGTAGCTCCTACGAGCAGTACTTC.

This clonotype was counted at least ten times. This sequence joins TRBV3-1 and TRBJ1-2; D unresolved. There are 13 residues in the CDR3. Germline values: CDR1 LGHDT, CDR2 YNNKEL (reference sequence). Trimming took 1 base from V and 6 from J, leaving 9 bases between them. The CDR3: CASSQVNNNGYTF. Here the CDR3 DNA reads TGTGCCAGCAGCCAAGTAAACAATAATGGCTACACCTTC. Drawing the rest from reference TRBV3-1 and TRBJ1-2, the complete variable domain is DTAVSQTPKYLVTQMGNDKSIKCEQNLGHDTMYWYKQDSKKFLKIMFSYNNKELIINETVPNRFSPKSPDKAHLNLHINSLELGDSAVYFCASSQVNNNGYTFGSGTRLTVV.

This clonotype has a count of ten or more. This sequence joins TRBV5-1 and TRBJ1-4; D gene ambiguous. Germline CDR1 SGHRS, CDR2 YFSETQ. Trimming removed 5 bases from V and 8 bases from J, with 16 bases in between. CDR3 length: 14 residues. The CDR3 here is CASSWVSGGEKLFF. CDR3 in DNA: TGCGCCAGCAGTTGGGTCTCAGGAGGGGAAAAACTGTTTTTT.

The rearrangement joins TRBV10-1 to TRBJ2-5; weak D call: TRBD2 (6 bases). The CDR3 totals 14 residues. Germline V gene sequence: CDR1 WNHNN, CDR2 SYGVQD (reference sequence). The V gene lost 9 bases and the J gene lost 5 bases, with 19 bases spanning the gap. The CDR3 nucleotides are TGCGCCAGTTCACAAGAGGAGGGCCCGGAGACCCAGTACTTC. Amino acids: CASSQEEGPETQYF.

The gene calls are TRBV20-1 and TRBJ2-7, with TRBD1 as a possible D gene (7 bases). Trimming shortened V by 5 bases and J by 0 bases, and 17 bases separated the two germline ends. This CDR3 is built from 15 residues. Germline V CDR1 and CDR2: DFQATT, SNEGSKA (reference sequence). CDR3 nucleotide sequence: TGCAGTGCTCCCGGCCAGGGGGGCCTCTCCTACGAGCAGTACTTC. Protein product: CSAPGQGGLSYEQYF.

Many counts were recorded for this clonotype. V usage is TRBV5-1 and J usage is TRBJ1-1; perhaps TRBD1 as D (5 bases). Germline assignment: CDR1 SGHRS and CDR2 YFSETQ. The CDR3 loop spans 13 amino acids. V dropped 3 bases and J dropped 8 bases, with 14 bases sitting between them. Here the CDR3 DNA reads TGCGCCAGCAGCTCGGACATCGGACTAGAAGCTTTCTTT. Its translation: CASSSDIGLEAFF.

Many counts were recorded for this clonotype. The J gene is TRBJ1-6, the V gene TRBV20-1; D perhaps matches TRBD1 (5 bases). Trimming took off 5 bases at V and 8 bases at J, with 16 bases between the two ends. The CDR3 is 14 residues long. Germline CDR1 DFQATT, CDR2 SNEGSKA (reference sequence). Here the CDR3 reads CSAPYRDGYSPLHF. The DNA of the CDR3 is TGCAGTGCTCCTTACCGGGACGGCTATTCACCCCTCCACTTT.

The CDR3 reads CASSVAPGRNEQYF. CDR3 sequence (DNA): TGTGCCAGCAGCGTAGCACCGGGTAGGAACGAGCAGTACTTC. The V and J genes are TRBV9 and TRBJ2-7; D unresolved. Trimming shortened V by 0 bases and J by 5 bases, and 12 bases separated the two germline ends. The CDR3 spans 14 residues. Germline-derived CDR1 and CDR2 are SGDLS and YYNGEE.

This clonotype was counted at least ten times. The V call is TRBV6-2 or TRBV6-3, the J call TRBJ2-1, with TRBD2 matching over 12 bases. Germline CDR1 is MNHEY and CDR2 is SVGEGT. CDR3 length: 16 residues. V shed 3 bases, J shed 10 bases, and the junction held 10 bases outside the gene matches. CDR3: CASSYGASGGVREQFF. Here the CDR3 DNA reads TGTGCCAGCAGTTATGGGGCTAGCGGGGGGGTTCGGGAGCAGTTCTTC.

This clonotype occurred many times. The rearrangement links TRBV12-3 or TRBV12-4 to TRBJ2-3, with D hard to call. Deletions cut 7 bases from V and 5 bases from J, with 10 bases between. The CDR3 contains 12 residues. The CDR3 sequence is CASTPRIDTQYF. DNA of the CDR3: TGTGCCAGCACTCCCAGGATAGATACGCAGTATTTT.

The rearrangement joins TRBV19 to TRBJ2-1; unclear D gene. V shed 3 bases and J shed 6 bases, with 9 bases lying between them. Germline CDR1 LNHDA, CDR2 SQIVND (reference sequence). The CDR3 totals 13 residues. CDR3 in amino acids: CASSIGLSNEQFF. CDR3 coding DNA: TGTGCCAGTAGTATCGGGTTGTCCAATGAGCAGTTCTTC.

This clonotype was picked up a small number of times. The chain combines TRBV7-3 with TRBJ2-2, with D maybe TRBD2 (5 bases). The CDR3 is 15 residues long. V was cut by 1 base and J by 6 bases, with 12 bases left in between. CDR1 is SGHTA, CDR2 FQGTGA, per germline. Written as DNA, the CDR3 is TGTGCCAGCAGCTTAAGTTGGGAGCTTCCCGGGGAGCTGTTTTTT. It yields the protein CASSLSWELPGELFF.

This clonotype was seen a few times. A clone one base away is much larger, so this may be a read error. The V call is TRBV30, the J call TRBJ2-3; 8 bases line up with TRBD2. V lost 8 bases, J lost 2 bases, and 9 bases stayed unmatched. The germline V gene encodes CDR1 GTSNPN and CDR2 SVGIG (reference sequence). The CDR3 contains 14 residues. CDR3 sequence (DNA): TGTGCCCTGGCGGGGGGACTGACCACAGATACGCAGTATTTT. Protein sequence: CALAGGLTTDTQYF.

This clonotype appeared many times. V usage is TRBV6-1 and J usage is TRBJ1-1; maybe TRBD1 (6 bases). There are 13 residues in the CDR3. Germline loops: CDR1 MNHNS, CDR2 SASEGT. V lost 7 bases and J lost 5, with 14 bases in between. CDR3 DNA sequence: TGTGCCAGCATCCTCGGGGGGGCAACTGAAGCTTTCTTT. Protein product: CASILGGATEAFF.